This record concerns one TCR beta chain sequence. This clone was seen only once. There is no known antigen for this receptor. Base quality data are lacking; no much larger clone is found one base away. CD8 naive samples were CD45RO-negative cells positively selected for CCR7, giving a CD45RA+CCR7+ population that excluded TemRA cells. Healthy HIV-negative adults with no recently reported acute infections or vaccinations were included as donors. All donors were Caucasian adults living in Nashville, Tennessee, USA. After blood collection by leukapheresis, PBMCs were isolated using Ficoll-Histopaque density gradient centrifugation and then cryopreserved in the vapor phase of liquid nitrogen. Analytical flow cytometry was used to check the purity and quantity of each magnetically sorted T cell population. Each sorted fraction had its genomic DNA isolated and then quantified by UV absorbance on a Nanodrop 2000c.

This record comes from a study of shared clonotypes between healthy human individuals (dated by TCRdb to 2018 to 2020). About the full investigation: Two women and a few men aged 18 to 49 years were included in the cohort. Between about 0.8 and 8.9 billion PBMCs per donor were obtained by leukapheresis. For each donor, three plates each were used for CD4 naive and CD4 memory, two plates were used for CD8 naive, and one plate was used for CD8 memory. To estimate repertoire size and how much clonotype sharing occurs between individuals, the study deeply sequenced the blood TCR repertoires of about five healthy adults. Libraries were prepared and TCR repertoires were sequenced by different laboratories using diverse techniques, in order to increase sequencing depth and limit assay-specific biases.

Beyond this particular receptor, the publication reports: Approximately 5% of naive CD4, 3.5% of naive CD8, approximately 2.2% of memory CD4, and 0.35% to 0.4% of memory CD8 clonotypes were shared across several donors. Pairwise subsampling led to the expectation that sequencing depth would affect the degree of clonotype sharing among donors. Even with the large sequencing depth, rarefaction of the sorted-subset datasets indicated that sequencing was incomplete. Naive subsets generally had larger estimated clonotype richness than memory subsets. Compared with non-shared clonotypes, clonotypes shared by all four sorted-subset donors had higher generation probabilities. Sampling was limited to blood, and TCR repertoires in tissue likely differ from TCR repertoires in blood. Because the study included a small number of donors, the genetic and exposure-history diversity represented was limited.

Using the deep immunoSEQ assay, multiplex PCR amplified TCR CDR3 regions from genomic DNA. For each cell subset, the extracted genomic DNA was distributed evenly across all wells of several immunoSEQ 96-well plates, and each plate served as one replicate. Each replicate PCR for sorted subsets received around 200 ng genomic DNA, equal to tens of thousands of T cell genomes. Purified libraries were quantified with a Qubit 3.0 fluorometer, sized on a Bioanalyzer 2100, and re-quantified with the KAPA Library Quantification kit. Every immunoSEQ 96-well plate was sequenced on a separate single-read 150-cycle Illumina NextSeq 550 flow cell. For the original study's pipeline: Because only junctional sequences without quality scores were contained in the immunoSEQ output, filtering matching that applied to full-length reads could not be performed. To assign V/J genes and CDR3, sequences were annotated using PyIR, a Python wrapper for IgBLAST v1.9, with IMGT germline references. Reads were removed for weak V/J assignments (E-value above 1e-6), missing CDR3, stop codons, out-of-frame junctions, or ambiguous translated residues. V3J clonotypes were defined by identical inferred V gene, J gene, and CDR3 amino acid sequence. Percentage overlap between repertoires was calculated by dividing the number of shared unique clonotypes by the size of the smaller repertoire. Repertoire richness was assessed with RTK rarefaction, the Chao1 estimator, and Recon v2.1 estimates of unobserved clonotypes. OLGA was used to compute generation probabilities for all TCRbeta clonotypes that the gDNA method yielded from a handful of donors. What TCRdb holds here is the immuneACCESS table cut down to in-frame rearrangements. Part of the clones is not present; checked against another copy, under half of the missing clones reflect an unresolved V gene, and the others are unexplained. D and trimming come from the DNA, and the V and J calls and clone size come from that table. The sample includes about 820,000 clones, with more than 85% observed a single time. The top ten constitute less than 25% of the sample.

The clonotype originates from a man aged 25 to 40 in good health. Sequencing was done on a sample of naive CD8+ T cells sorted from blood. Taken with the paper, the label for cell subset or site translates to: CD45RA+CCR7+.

The nucleotide sequence reads as follows: TGTGCCAGCAGTTTTAGGGGACAGGGGGCACCTCGGCGTGAAAAACTGTTTTTT. It translates as CASSFRGQGAPRREKLFF. This chain is built from TRBV27 and TRBJ1-4; 12 central bases correspond to TRBD1. CDR1 and CDR2, per the germline V gene (reference sequence), are MNHEY and SMNVEV. Trimmed from V: 3 bases; trimmed from J: 7 bases; junction bases lacking a gene match: 12. Measured from the cysteine to the phenylalanine, the CDR3 is 18 residues long. Just the 54-base CDR3 DNA is kept, in frame starting at base 1.